These 21 T cell receptor beta chains share one sample of origin, sequenced in a study of human T cells and chemical hapten exposure. TCRdb reanalysed the RACE reads using MiXCR and keeps one entry per CDR3 protein. The sample has around 380,000 distinct CDR3 sequences, more than 4.5% seen once; the top ten hold roughly 2.4%. Sample time point: patch test 1, 2 weeks after DPC sensitization. Described treatment: therapeutic diphenylcyclopropenone sensitization with weekly scalp DPC. The sequences come from whole blood, collected in connection with sensitization to the hapten diphenylcyclopropenone (DPC). These receptors originate from a woman aged 45-60 years with alopecia areata. Some clones in this sample may be carry-over from other donors' samples.

The CDR3 reads CASAGLAGYNEQFF. The CDR3 bases are TGTGCCAGCGCTGGTCTAGCGGGATACAATGAGCAGTTCTTC. V and J are TRBV27 and TRBJ2-1, with 9 bases matching TRBD2. The junction had 6 bases not matched to a gene; V was cut back by 8 bases and J by 4 bases. The CDR3 runs 14 residues. Germline lookup yields CDR1 MNHEY and CDR2 SMNVEV (reference sequence).

There are a few counts of this clonotype. The J gene is TRBJ1-5, the V gene TRBV20-1; TRBD1 might be the D (5 bases). The CDR3 is 14 amino acids. Between the trimmed V and J ends, which lost 1 base and 3 bases, there was a span of 10 bases. In germline, CDR1 is DFQATT, CDR2 SNEGSKA (reference sequence). The CDR3 is CSARVVGANQPQHF. CDR3 nucleotide sequence: TGCAGTGCTAGAGTGGTAGGGGCCAATCAGCCCCAGCATTTT.

This chain connects TRBV6-2 or TRBV6-3 to TRBJ1-1; D is unclear. The CDR3 extends over 16 amino acids. Looked up from germline, CDR1 is MNHEY and CDR2 is SVGEGT. The V end lost 8 bases, the J end lost 0 bases, and 19 bases lay between the germline ends. The CDR3 loop reads CASEKDRFQMNTEAFF. CDR3 DNA: TGTGCCAGCGAAAAGGACCGCTTCCAAATGAACACTGAAGCTTTCTTT.

This clonotype came up many times. The rearrangement links TRBV2 to TRBJ1-6; D might be TRBD1 (6 bases). This CDR3 has 15 amino acids. CDR1 SNHLY and CDR2 FYNNEI come from the germline V gene. Deletions cut 5 bases from V and 9 bases from J, with 17 bases between. The CDR3 is CASSRDNGFGSPLHF. The CDR3 bases are TGTGCCAGCAGTCGGGACAATGGGTTTGGTTCACCCCTCCACTTT.

Many counts were recorded for this clonotype. The rearrangement joins TRBV29-1 to TRBJ1-2; the match to TRBD1 covers 11 bases. Germline V gene lookup returns CDR1 SQVTM and CDR2 ANQGSEA. The V segment lost 4 bases and the J segment 2 bases; nucleotides outside the gene matches: 6. There are 15 residues in the CDR3. CDR3 protein: CSVAGTGGFNYGYTF. CDR3 nucleotides: TGCAGCGTTGCCGGGACAGGGGGATTCAACTATGGCTACACCTTC.

The chain has TRBV20-1 and TRBJ2-3; a weak D match, TRBD2 (6 bases). The CDR3 runs to 12 residues. V gave up 6 bases and J gave up 6 bases, with 13 bases separating them. Germline values: CDR1 DFQATT, CDR2 SNEGSKA (reference sequence). CDR3 DNA sequence: TGCAGTGCAAAGACTAGTCTCGATACGCAGTATTTT. Translating gives CSAKTSLDTQYF.

About this clonotype itself: This clone may be a read error of a much larger clone one base away. This rearrangement joins TRBV6-5 to TRBJ1-2; 7 bases align to TRBD1. The germline V gene has CDR1 MNHEY and CDR2 SVGAGI. The ends lost 5 bases at V and 5 bases at J; junction bases unmatched: 8. This CDR3 has 14 residues. CDR3 amino acids: CASSMRRRGYGYTF. In DNA, the CDR3 is TGTGCCAGCAGTATGAGGCGCAGGGGGTATGGCTACACCTTC.

The V call is TRBV5-1, the J call TRBJ2-5; D unresolved. This CDR3 comprises 15 residues. V was shortened by 4 bases and J by 0 bases, with 13 bases between the two germline ends. In germline, CDR1 is SGHRS, CDR2 YFSETQ. The CDR3 coding sequence is TGCGCCAGCAGCCCCGGAAGGCTATACCAAGAGACCCAGTACTTC. Translating gives CASSPGRLYQETQYF.

This clonotype was recorded many times. The V call is TRBV2, the J call TRBJ2-3; D is unresolved. The V gene's germline CDR1 is SNHLY and CDR2 FYNNEI. Between the trimmed V and J ends, which lost 6 bases and 4 bases, there was a span of 11 bases. This CDR3 region has 13 residues. Here the CDR3 reads CASRHRASDTQYF. The CDR3 nucleotides read TGTGCCAGCAGGCACCGGGCCTCAGATACGCAGTATTTT.

In its sample, this clonotype was seen many times. The chain is built from TRBV28 and TRBJ2-3; 10 bases match TRBD2. V shed 4 bases and J 0 bases; nucleotides not matched to a gene: 4. Germline values: CDR1 MDHEN, CDR2 SYDVKM. The CDR3 has 16 residues. For the CDR3, the DNA is TGTGCCAGCAGTTCTGGACTAGCGGAGAGCACAGATACGCAGTATTTT. Its protein product is CASSSGLAESTDTQYF.

This clonotype was seen repeatedly, ten times or more. The chain couples TRBV5-6 to TRBJ2-6; D unclear. Germline CDR1 reads SGHDT; CDR2 reads YYEEEE. The CDR3 is made up of 15 amino acids. V lost 0 bases to trimming and J lost 0 bases, with 4 bases between them. The CDR3 loop reads CASSLGHSGANVLTF. The DNA for the CDR3 is TGTGCCAGCAGCTTGGGCCACTCTGGGGCCAACGTCCTGACTTTC.

In its sample, this clonotype was seen a few times. The rearrangement links TRBV29-1 to TRBJ2-2; D unclear. The CDR3 covers 15 residues. Per the germline V gene, CDR1 is SQVTM and CDR2 is ANQGSEA. With 1 base removed from V and 3 bases from J, the gap between germline ends came to 12 bases. CDR3 loop: CSVEVSGVYTGELFF. The CDR3 nucleotides read TGCAGCGTTGAAGTGTCTGGAGTTTACACCGGGGAGCTGTTTTTT.

This clonotype has ten or more counts. The V and J genes are TRBV24-1 and TRBJ2-7, with a possible D match to TRBD1 (6 bases). V was cut by 4 bases and J by 6 bases, with 18 bases left in between. The length of the CDR3 is 15 residues. Germline CDR1 and CDR2: KGHDR and SFDVKD. The CDR3 DNA is TGTGCCACCAGTGACCCGATCAGGGGCTCAGGCGAGCAGTACTTC. It yields the protein CATSDPIRGSGEQYF.

In its sample, this clonotype was seen many times. This chain joins TRBV4-1 and TRBJ2-1; 10 bases match TRBD1. The CDR3 consists of 15 residues. With V trimmed by 4 bases and J by 4 bases, 4 bases remained unmatched. Per the germline V gene, CDR1 is MGHRA and CDR2 is YSYEKL. CDR3 sequence reads: CASSLRTGGYNEQFF. CDR3 nucleotides: TGCGCCAGCAGCCTTAGGACAGGGGGGTACAATGAGCAGTTCTTC.

As regards this clonotype: The junction shows a germline mismatch at one end, possibly a read error. The chain has TRBV18 and TRBJ2-1, with D tentatively TRBD2 (6 bases). Germline V gives CDR1 KGHSH, CDR2 LQKENI. The CDR3 is 13 amino acids. CDR3 sequence: CTSSRQKAGEQFF. CDR3 sequence (DNA): TGTACCAGCTCACGTCAAAAAGCGGGCGAGCAGTTCTTC.

This clonotype was seen a few times. The chain joins TRBV10-3 to TRBJ2-2, with D perhaps matching TRBD1 or TRBD2 (6 bases each). The germline V and J ends were trimmed by 2 bases and 8 bases, with 15 bases remaining between them. Germline V gene sequence: CDR1 ENHRY, CDR2 SYGVKD. This CDR3 contains 15 residues. For the CDR3, the DNA is TGTGCCATCAGTGAGCCGGGGGCCAGGGGAGGGGAGCTGTTTTTT. Translated: CAISEPGARGGELFF.

The table lists this clonotype with many counts. This rearrangement joins TRBV2 to TRBJ1-1, with D uncertain. The germline gives CDR1 SNHLY, CDR2 FYNNEI. The CDR3 extends over 13 amino acids. V dropped 8 bases and J dropped 0 bases, with 10 bases sitting between them. This CDR3 is CASESTVNTEAFF. CDR3 DNA: TGTGCCAGCGAGTCGACGGTGAACACTGAAGCTTTCTTT.

This clonotype showed up many times. The chain employs TRBV9 and TRBJ2-3; tentatively, D is TRBD2 (6 bases). Germline V gene lookup returns CDR1 SGDLS and CDR2 YYNGEE. The CDR3 spans 15 residues. Trimming left V 0 bases short and J 1 base short, with 9 bases between. DNA of the CDR3: TGTGCCAGCAGCGTAGGCCCGGGGGGCACAGATACGCAGTATTTT. Protein: CASSVGPGGTDTQYF.

At least ten counts were recorded for this clonotype. The genes are TRBV9 and TRBJ1-3; D is ambiguous. Germline CDR1 reads SGDLS; CDR2 reads YYNGEE. Trimming took 0 bases from V and 3 from J, leaving 7 bases between them. This CDR3 has 14 residues. The CDR3 region is CASSVGGIGNTIYF. The CDR3 nucleotides read TGTGCCAGCAGCGTAGGAGGTATTGGAAACACCATATATTTT.

The chain has TRBV29-1 and TRBJ2-7; D call uncertain. Germline V lookup: CDR1 SQVTM, CDR2 ANQGSEA. This CDR3 is 14 amino acids long. The V end lost 2 bases, the J end lost 2 bases, and 13 bases lay between the germline ends. As DNA, the CDR3 is TGCAGCGTTGAATCCGGACCACCCGCCTACGAGCAGTACTTC. As protein: CSVESGPPAYEQYF.

This chain uses TRBV6-1 with TRBJ1-1, with 10 bases matching TRBD1. The junction had 4 bases not matched to a gene; V was cut back by 8 bases and J by 4 bases. Germline V lookup: CDR1 MNHNS, CDR2 SASEGT. The CDR3 is made up of 13 amino acids. CDR3 bases: TGTGCCAGCGAAAGGACAGGGGGCACTGAAGCTTTCTTT. Translating it yields CASERTGGTEAFF.